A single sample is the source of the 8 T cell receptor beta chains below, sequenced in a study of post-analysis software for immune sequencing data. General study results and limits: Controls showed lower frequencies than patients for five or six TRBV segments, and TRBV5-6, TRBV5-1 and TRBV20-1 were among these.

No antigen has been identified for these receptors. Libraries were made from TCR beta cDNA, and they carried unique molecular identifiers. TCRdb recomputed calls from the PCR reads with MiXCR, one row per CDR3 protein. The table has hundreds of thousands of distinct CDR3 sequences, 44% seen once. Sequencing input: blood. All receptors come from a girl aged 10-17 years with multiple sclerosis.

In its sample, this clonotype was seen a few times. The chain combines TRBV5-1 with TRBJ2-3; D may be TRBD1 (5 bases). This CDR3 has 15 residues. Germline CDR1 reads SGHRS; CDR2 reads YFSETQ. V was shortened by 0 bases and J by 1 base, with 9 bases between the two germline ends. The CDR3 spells CASSLAGRGTDTQYF. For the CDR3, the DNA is TGCGCCAGCAGCTTGGCCGGCAGGGGCACAGATACGCAGTATTTT. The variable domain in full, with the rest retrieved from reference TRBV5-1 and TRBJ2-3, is KAGVTQTPRYLIKTRGQQVTLSCSPISGHRSVSWYQQTPGQGLQFLFEYFSETQRNKGNFPGRFSGRQFSNSRSEMNVSTLELGDSALYLCASSLAGRGTDTQYFGPGTRLTVL.

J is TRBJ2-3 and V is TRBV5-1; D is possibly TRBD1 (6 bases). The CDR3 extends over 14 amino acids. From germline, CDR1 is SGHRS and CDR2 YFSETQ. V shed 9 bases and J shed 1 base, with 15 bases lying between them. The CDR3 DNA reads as TGCGCCACCTCCCAGGACAGCCGCACAGATACGCAGTATTTT. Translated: CATSQDSRTDTQYF. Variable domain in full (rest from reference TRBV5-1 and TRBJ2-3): KAGVTQTPRYLIKTRGQQVTLSCSPISGHRSVSWYQQTPGQGLQFLFEYFSETQRNKGNFPGRFSGRQFSNSRSEMNVSTLELGDSALYLCATSQDSRTDTQYFGPGTRLTVL.

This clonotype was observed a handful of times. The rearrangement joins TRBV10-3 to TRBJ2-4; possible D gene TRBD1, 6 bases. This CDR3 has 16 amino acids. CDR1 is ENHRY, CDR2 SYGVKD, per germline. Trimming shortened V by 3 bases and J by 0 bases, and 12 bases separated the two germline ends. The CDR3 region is CAISDQGSLAKNIQYF. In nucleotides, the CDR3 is TGTGCCATCAGTGACCAGGGGTCTTTAGCCAAAAACATTCAGTACTTC.

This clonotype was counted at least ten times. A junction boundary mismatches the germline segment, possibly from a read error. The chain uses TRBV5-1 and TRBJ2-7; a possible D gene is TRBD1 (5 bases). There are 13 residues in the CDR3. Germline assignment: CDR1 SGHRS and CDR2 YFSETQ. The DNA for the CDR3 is TGTGCCAGCAGCCTGGCAGGGACCTACGAGCAGTACTTC. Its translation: CASSLAGTYEQYF.

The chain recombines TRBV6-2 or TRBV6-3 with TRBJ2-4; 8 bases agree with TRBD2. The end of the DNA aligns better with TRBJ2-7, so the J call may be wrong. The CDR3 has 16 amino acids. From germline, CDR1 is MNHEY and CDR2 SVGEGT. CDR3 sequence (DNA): TGTGCCAGCAGTTTGCCTCTCCTGACTAGCGTCTACGAGCAGTACTTC. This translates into CASSLPLLTSVYEQYF.

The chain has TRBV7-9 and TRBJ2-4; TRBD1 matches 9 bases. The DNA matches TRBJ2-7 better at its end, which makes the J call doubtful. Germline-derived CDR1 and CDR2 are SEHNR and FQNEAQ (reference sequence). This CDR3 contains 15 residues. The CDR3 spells CASSPRPGQGYEQYF. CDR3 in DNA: TGTGCCAGCAGCCCCCGTCCGGGACAGGGCTACGAGCAGTACTTC.

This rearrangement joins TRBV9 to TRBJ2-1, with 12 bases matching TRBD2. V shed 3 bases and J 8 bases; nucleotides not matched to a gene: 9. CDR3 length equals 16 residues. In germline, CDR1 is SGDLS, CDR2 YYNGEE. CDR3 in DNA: TGTGCCAGCAGCGCCCAACGACTAGCGGGGGACGATGAGCAGTTCTTC. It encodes CASSAQRLAGDDEQFF.

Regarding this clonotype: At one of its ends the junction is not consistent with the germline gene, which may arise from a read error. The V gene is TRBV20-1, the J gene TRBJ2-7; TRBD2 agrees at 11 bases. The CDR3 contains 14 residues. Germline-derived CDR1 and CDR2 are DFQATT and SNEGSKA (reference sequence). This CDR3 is CSARELAGAYVQYF. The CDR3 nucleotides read TGCAGTGCTAGAGAACTAGCGGGAGCTTACGTGCAGTACTTC.